A single sample gave rise to the 20 T cell receptor beta chains below, sequenced in a study of T-cell memory formation after mild COVID-19. TCRdb redid the calling of the 5' RACE reads with MiXCR, one entry per CDR3 protein. The data hold about 610,000 distinct CDR3 sequences, with 15% to 20% observed a single time. The specimen sequenced was PBMCs or a T cell subset sorted from them (not recorded which). The receptor set was obtained from an adult woman who had mild COVID-19 (a few samples of this study predate the infection). Cell type and time point are not known.

The chain joins TRBV5-6 to TRBJ2-1, with D maybe TRBD2 (6 bases). Deletions cut 4 bases from V and 6 bases from J, with 20 bases between. The CDR3 is 16 residues long. Per the germline V gene, CDR1 is SGHDT and CDR2 is YYEEEE. The CDR3 protein is CASSVTEGGRTNEQFF. CDR3 coding DNA: TGTGCCAGCAGCGTGACGGAGGGAGGCCGTACCAATGAGCAGTTCTTC.

This rearrangement joins TRBV4-3 to TRBJ1-1; D gene uncertain. The CDR3 length is 14 residues. V gave up 5 bases and J gave up 0 bases, with 10 bases separating them. CDR1 is LGHNA, CDR2 YSLEER, per germline. The chain's CDR3 is CASSAHLVNTEAFF. The CDR3 nucleotides read TGCGCCAGCAGCGCCCACCTCGTGAACACTGAAGCTTTCTTT.

The chain couples TRBV12-3 or TRBV12-4 to TRBJ1-1, with D perhaps TRBD1 (6 bases). Trimming left V 6 bases short and J 4 bases short, with 18 bases between. The length of the CDR3 is 15 residues. CDR3 residues: CASSRPRDMGTEAFF. In nucleotides, the CDR3 is TGTGCCAGCAGCCGCCCCCGGGACATGGGCACTGAAGCTTTCTTT.

In its sample, this clonotype was seen a few times. This chain links TRBV20-1 with TRBJ2-1; 9 bases match TRBD2. CDR1 is DFQATT and CDR2 is SNEGSKA in the germline V gene (reference sequence). The CDR3 sequence is 15 residues long. V lost 6 bases and J lost 1; bases outside the gene matches: 7. CDR3 in amino acids: CSAPGSGRSYNEQFF. The CDR3 bases are TGCAGTGCCCCGGGGAGCGGGAGGTCCTACAATGAGCAGTTCTTC.

V gene TRBV12-3 or TRBV12-4 combines with J gene TRBJ2-1, with TRBD2 matching over 9 bases. J lost 8 bases, V lost 6 bases, and 11 bases had no gene match. This CDR3 has 15 amino acids. CDR3 protein: CASSNLAGLGDEQFF. The DNA for the CDR3 is TGTGCCAGCAGCAACCTAGCGGGATTAGGCGATGAGCAGTTCTTC.

This clonotype has only a few counts. This chain links TRBV10-3 with TRBJ2-5; tentative D call: TRBD1 (5 bases). The CDR3 is 15 residues long. Deletions cut 5 bases from V and 2 bases from J, with 15 bases between. CDR1 and CDR2 (germline): ENHRY, SYGVKD. DNA for the CDR3: TGTGCCATCAGTAAGGACACGGACCCACAAGAGACCCAGTACTTC. Translation: CAISKDTDPQETQYF.

The gene calls are TRBV5-1 and TRBJ2-2; 7 bases line up with TRBD1. Trimming at V came to 1 base and at J to 5 bases, leaving 8 bases not matched to a gene. The germline gives CDR1 SGHRS, CDR2 YFSETQ. The CDR3 is made up of 16 amino acids. CDR3 residues: CASSLLGTDPTGELFF. CDR3 DNA: TGCGCCAGCAGCTTGCTTGGGACAGACCCGACCGGGGAGCTGTTTTTT.

V usage is TRBV9 and J usage is TRBJ1-2; 7 bases agree with TRBD1. The CDR3 is 13 amino acids. Losses at the gene ends were 4 bases for V and 6 bases for J; bases not matched to a gene: 6. Germline V CDR1 and CDR2: SGDLS, YYNGEE. Written as DNA, the CDR3 is TGTGCCAGCAGCCCAGAGGACAGGCATGGCTACACCTTC. Residues: CASSPEDRHGYTF.

There are a few counts of this clonotype. This chain uses TRBV12-3 or TRBV12-4 with TRBJ2-1; 8 positions agree with TRBD1. V was clipped by 5 bases and J by 8 bases; unmatched bases: 5. The CDR3 is 13 residues long. This CDR3 reads CASSPDREDEQFF. DNA of the CDR3: TGTGCCAGCAGTCCGGACAGGGAGGATGAGCAGTTCTTC.

The J gene is TRBJ2-3, the V gene TRBV24-1, with 8 bases identical to TRBD2. The CDR3 consists of 17 residues. Germline-derived CDR1 and CDR2 are KGHDR and SFDVKD. After removal of 1 base from V and 5 bases from J, the junction contained 10 bases not matched to a gene. CDR3 DNA sequence: TGTGCCACCAGTGATTTCAAGGGACTAGGAAAGGAAGATACGCAGTATTTT. The encoded protein is CATSDFKGLGKEDTQYF.

This clonotype has only a few counts. The gene calls are TRBV7-8 and TRBJ2-1; 8 bases agree with TRBD2. V was pared by 2 bases and J by 5 bases, with 5 bases of the junction left unmatched. This CDR3 comprises 15 residues. Germline-derived CDR1 and CDR2 are SGHVS and FQNEAQ. This CDR3 is CASSLMAGGHNEQFF. The CDR3 DNA reads as TGTGCCAGCAGCTTAATGGCGGGAGGTCACAATGAGCAGTTCTTC. The complete variable domain, with remaining parts taken from reference TRBV7-8 and TRBJ2-1, reads GAGVSQSPRYKVAKRGQDVALRCDPISGHVSLFWYQQALGQGPEFLTYFQNEAQLDKSGLPSDRFFAERPEGSVSTLKIQRTQQEDSAVYLCASSLMAGGHNEQFFGPGTRLTVL.

The chain joins TRBV7-9 to TRBJ1-5; D gene ambiguous. CDR1 and CDR2 (germline): SEHNR, FQNEAQ (reference sequence). The CDR3 length is 13 residues. V lost 1 base, J lost 8 bases, and 9 bases lay in between. The CDR3: CASSLGGREPQHF. The CDR3 DNA is TGTGCCAGCAGCTTAGGGGGTCGAGAGCCCCAGCATTTT.

The chain recombines TRBV30 with TRBJ1-3; unclear D gene. Deletions cut 0 bases from V and 0 bases from J, with 3 bases between. The germline CDR1 and CDR2 sequences are GTSNPN and SVGIG (reference sequence). The CDR3 is made up of 13 amino acids. The chain's CDR3 is CAWSVFSGNTIYF. The CDR3 DNA is TGTGCCTGGAGTGTCTTCTCTGGAAACACCATATATTTT.

This clonotype turned up a few times. The rearrangement joins TRBV20-1 to TRBJ2-3; D possibly matches TRBD1 or TRBD2 (5 bases each). The CDR3 is made up of 14 amino acids. Germline assignment: CDR1 DFQATT and CDR2 SNEGSKA (reference sequence). V was shortened by 5 bases and J by 10 bases, with 22 bases between the two germline ends. This CDR3 reads CSAPRQRGTGSQYF. CDR3 DNA: TGCAGTGCTCCTCGACAGCGAGGCACGGGGTCGCAGTATTTT.

V is TRBV7-7 and J is TRBJ2-5; the match to TRBD2 covers 12 bases. V gave up 4 bases and J gave up 0 bases; unmatched junction bases: 6. CDR1 SSHAT and CDR2 FNYEAQ come from the germline V gene (reference sequence). This CDR3 comprises 17 residues. The DNA for the CDR3 is TGTGCCAGCAGCTATGGCGGGACTAGCGGGCACCAAGAGACCCAGTACTTC. Protein: CASSYGGTSGHQETQYF.

This clonotype was seen a handful of times. This sequence joins TRBV5-1 and TRBJ2-4; 8 positions match TRBD1. Per the germline V gene, CDR1 is SGHRS and CDR2 is YFSETQ. There are 14 residues in the CDR3. V lost 4 bases to trimming and J lost 10 bases; unmatched junction nucleotides: 10. The CDR3 sequence is CASSPSDRVGIQYF. Here the CDR3 DNA reads TGCGCCAGCAGCCCTTCGGACAGGGTAGGGATTCAGTACTTC.

This clonotype has at least ten counts. The chain has TRBV4-2 and TRBJ1-2, with a possible D match to TRBD1 (6 bases). The CDR3 has 17 residues. Between the trimmed V and J ends, which lost 0 bases and 0 bases, there was a span of 14 bases. Germline lookup yields CDR1 LGHNA and CDR2 YNFKEQ. The CDR3 loop is CASSQDRGAGANYGYTF. The CDR3 DNA follows: TGTGCCAGCAGCCAAGATCGGGGGGCTGGAGCTAACTATGGCTACACCTTC.

The rearrangement uses TRBV6-5 and TRBJ1-1; unclear D gene. V dropped 2 bases and J dropped 1 base, with 11 bases sitting between them. Germline V gives CDR1 MNHEY, CDR2 SVGAGI. The CDR3 covers 15 residues. This CDR3 is CASSYKVSWNTEAFF. The CDR3 region has the DNA TGTGCCAGCAGTTACAAGGTCAGCTGGAACACTGAAGCTTTCTTT.

In its sample, this clonotype was seen many times. The rearrangement uses TRBV9 and TRBJ1-5; D gene ambiguous. Germline CDR1 SGDLS, CDR2 YYNGEE. The V end lost 0 bases, the J end lost 0 bases, and 7 bases lay between the germline ends. The CDR3 has 15 residues. The CDR3 DNA reads as TGTGCCAGCAGCGTAGGGGGAAATAGCAATCAGCCCCAGCATTTT. Amino acid sequence: CASSVGGNSNQPQHF.

This clonotype came up many times. The chain combines TRBV5-1 with TRBJ1-1, with 7 bases aligning to TRBD1. The germline V gene has CDR1 SGHRS and CDR2 YFSETQ. V lost 3 bases, J lost 1 base, and 3 bases stayed unmatched. The CDR3 runs to 14 residues. As DNA, the CDR3 is TGCGCCAGCAGCTCCCCAGGGGGGAACACTGAAGCTTTCTTT. It encodes CASSSPGGNTEAFF.